A selection of T cell receptor beta chains follows, all from one sample in a study of CD8 T cells in Susac syndrome. One entry per CDR3 protein results from TCRdb running MiXCR on the immunoSEQ multiplex PCR reads. The data contain around 230,000 distinct CDR3 sequences, about 96% of them singletons. Sequenced input: CD4+ T cells from PBMCs. The receptors derive from a human donor with Susac syndrome. The CDR3 runs from the conserved cysteine through the conserved F or W. The listing skips clone size in some rows; elsewhere it reads once, few, many or a size class.

TRBV30	TRBJ2-1	-	CAWTSGAYNEQFF
TRBV20-1	TRBJ1-2	-	CSASPGQGLEGYGYTF
TRBV20-1	TRBJ1-1	-	CSASINPQSTGHTEAFF
TRBV20-1	TRBJ1-1	-	CSASRGGGNTEAFF
TRBV20-1	TRBJ1-3	-	CSARDHGISGNTIYF
TRBV29-1	TRBJ1-1	-	CSVGPSGRERTEAFF
TRBV30	TRBJ2-1	-	CAWSGSNNEQFF
TRBV20-1	TRBJ1-3	-	CSARSHKSSGNTIYF
TRBV6-5	TRBJ2-5	-	CASSYGSREETQYF
TRBV25-1	TRBJ2-4	-	CASSARTGNIQYF
TRBV30	TRBJ2-3	-	CAWSAGGDTQYF
TRBV7-3	TRBJ2-6	-	CASSLRALGMPSGANVLTF
TRBV20-1	TRBJ1-5	-	CSARGGLGNQPQHF
TRBV12-3/TRBV12-4	TRBJ1-2	-	CASSLSTGMRYGYTF
TRBV5-1	TRBJ2-3	-	CASSLARGLGTQYF
TRBV5-1	TRBJ2-7	-	CASSWREGNEQYF
TRBV6-6	TRBJ1-5	-	CASSPSTVYSNQPQHF
TRBV4-1	TRBJ2-1	once	CASSRGQGAYNEQFF
TRBV5-6	TRBJ2-1	-	CASSLWVRVYNEQFF
TRBV29-1	TRBJ2-3	-	CSVEESRSDTQYF
TRBV4-1	TRBJ1-2	-	CASSQGQTGYGYTF
TRBV11-2	TRBJ2-1	-	CASSTGLAGGHEQFF
TRBV7-2	TRBJ2-5	-	CASSLSGRRFETQYF
TRBV20-1	TRBJ1-3	-	CSARESPGNTIYF
TRBV12-3/TRBV12-4	TRBJ1-2	-	CASSLRGGRVNYGYTF
TRBV3-1	TRBJ2-7	-	CASSLRRQNLYFYEQYF
TRBV30	TRBJ2-1	-	CAWNPGLAEYNEQFF
TRBV5-1	TRBJ2-1	-	CASSLEWGRADEQFF
TRBV3-1	TRBJ2-1	-	CASSQADRPREQFF
TRBV12-3/TRBV12-4	TRBJ2-2	-	CASRQGVNTGELFF
TRBV6-5	TRBJ2-6	-	CASSRTSGANVLTF
TRBV9	TRBJ2-7	-	CASSMDPSSYEQYF
TRBV20-1	TRBJ2-7	-	CSAGTTYEQYF
TRBV28	TRBJ2-1	-	CASSPDLAGEFNEQFF
TRBV7-9	TRBJ2-7	-	CASSPYVGTRLHEQYF
TRBV20-1	TRBJ2-1	once	CSASLAGASYNEQFF
TRBV5-4	TRBJ2-2	-	CASSLVSSGTGELFF
TRBV12-5	TRBJ1-4	-	CASGSAPKLFF
TRBV6-5	TRBJ1-3	-	CASSYSGGDSGNTIYF
TRBV28	TRBJ1-5	once	CASSRLGTEISNQPQHF